The 2 T cell receptor beta chains below all came from one sample that was sequenced in a study of spatial heterogeneity in lung cancer. Time point described: sample taken at primary tumor resection. TCRdb reprocessed the 5' RACE reads via MiXCR and lists one record per CDR3 protein. Of roughly 7,000 distinct CDR3 sequences listed, about 7% are singletons. This specimen was PBMCs, taken at surgery. The receptors originated from a male donor with early-stage non-small cell lung cancer.

This clonotype occurred many times. V gene TRBV27 combines with J gene TRBJ2-2, with a possible D match to TRBD1 (5 bases). V was clipped by 5 bases and J by 2 bases, with 9 bases between them. This CDR3 contains 14 residues. Germline V gene lookup returns CDR1 MNHEY and CDR2 SMNVEV (reference sequence). As DNA, the CDR3 is TGTGCCAGCAGTCTCCAGGGAAACACCGGGGAGCTGTTTTTT. Its translation is CASSLQGNTGELFF.

This clonotype was counted ten times or more. The gene calls are TRBV5-5 and TRBJ2-5; TRBD2 aligns across 9 bases. CDR3 size: 14 residues. V was pared by 7 bases and J by 4 bases, with 8 bases of the junction left unmatched. Germline-derived CDR1 and CDR2 are SGHKS and YYEKEE (reference sequence). The CDR3 region is CASSGLAGRETQYF. The CDR3 nucleotides are TGTGCCAGCTCCGGGCTAGCGGGGAGAGAGACCCAGTACTTC. Full variable domain (remainder filled in from reference TRBV5-5 and TRBJ2-5): DAGVTQSPTHLIKTRGQQVTLRCSPISGHKSVSWYQQVLGQGPQFIFQYYEKEERGRGNFPDRFSARQFPNYSSELNVNALLLGDSALYLCASSGLAGRETQYFGPGTRLLVL.